This record looks at one T cell receptor (beta chain) sequence and its context. Its antigen is as yet unknown. The source of the sample is a study of identical twins. This CDR3 contains 13 residues. With 3 bases removed from V and 4 bases from J, the gap between germline ends came to 10 bases. The study, taken as a whole, reports: High-abundance cord blood beta clonotypes had fewer insertions; memory repertoires showed none.

TCRdb independently ran MiXCR on the 5' RACE reads; one entry per CDR3 protein. The sample carries roughly 720,000 distinct CDR3 sequences, 15% to 20% recorded once. A further study also used this sample, focusing on T cells expressing NK-cell markers. That work states: Roughly 1.0-8% of CD8+ T cells in more than 5 donors belonged to dominant NKG2C+ clonotypes.

This clonotype was obtained from a woman younger than 30 in good health. The sequenced sample was PBMCs. The J gene is TRBJ2-7, the V gene TRBV12-3 or TRBV12-4; D might be TRBD1 (6 bases). CDR3 sequence (DNA): TGTGCCAGCAGTTTCGACAGGACTTACGAGCAGTACTTC. Translated: CASSFDRTYEQYF.